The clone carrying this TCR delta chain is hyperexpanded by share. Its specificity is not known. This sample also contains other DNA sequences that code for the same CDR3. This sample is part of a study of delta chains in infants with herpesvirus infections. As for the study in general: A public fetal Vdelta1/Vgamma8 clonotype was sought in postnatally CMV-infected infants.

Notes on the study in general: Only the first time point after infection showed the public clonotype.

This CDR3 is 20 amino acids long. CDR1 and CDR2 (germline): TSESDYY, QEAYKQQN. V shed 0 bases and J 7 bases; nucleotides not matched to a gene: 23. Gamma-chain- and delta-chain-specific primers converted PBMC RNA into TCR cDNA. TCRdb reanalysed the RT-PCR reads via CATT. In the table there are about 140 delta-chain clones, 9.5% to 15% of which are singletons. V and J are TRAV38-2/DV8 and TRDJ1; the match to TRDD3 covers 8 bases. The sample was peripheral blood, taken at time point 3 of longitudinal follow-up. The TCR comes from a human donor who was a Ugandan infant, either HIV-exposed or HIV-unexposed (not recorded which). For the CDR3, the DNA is TGTGCTTATAGGAGCGCGCTATCGAACTATCTCATGGGTGGGGGATTTAAACTCATCTTT. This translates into CAYRSALSNYLMGGGFKLIF.